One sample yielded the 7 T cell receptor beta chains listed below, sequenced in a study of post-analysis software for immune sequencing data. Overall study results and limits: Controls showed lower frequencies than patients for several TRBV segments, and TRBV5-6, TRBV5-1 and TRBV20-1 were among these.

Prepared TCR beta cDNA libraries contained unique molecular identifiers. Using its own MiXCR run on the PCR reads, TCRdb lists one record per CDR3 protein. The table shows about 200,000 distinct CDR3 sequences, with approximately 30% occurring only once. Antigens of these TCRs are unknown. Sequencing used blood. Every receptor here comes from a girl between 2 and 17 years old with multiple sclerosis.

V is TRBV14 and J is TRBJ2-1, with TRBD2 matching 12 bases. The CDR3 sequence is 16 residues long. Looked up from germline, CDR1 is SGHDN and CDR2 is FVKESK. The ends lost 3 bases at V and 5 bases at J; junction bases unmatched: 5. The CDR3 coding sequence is TGTGCCAGCAGCCATCTCAGGACTAGCGGGGACAATGAGCAGTTCTTC. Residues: CASSHLRTSGDNEQFF. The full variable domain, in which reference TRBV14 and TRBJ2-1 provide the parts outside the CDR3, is EAGVTQFPSHSVIEKGQTVTLRCDPISGHDNLYWYRRVMGKEIKFLLHFVKESKQDESGMPNNRFLAERTGGTYSTLKVQPAELEDSGVYFCASSHLRTSGDNEQFFGPGTRLTVL.

CDR3 nucleotides: TGCGCCAGCAGCCCCGGAGGGGGGGCGCTGAGTGAGACCCAGTACTTC. As protein: CASSPGGGALSETQYF. The V call is TRBV5-1, the J call TRBJ2-5; perhaps TRBD2 as D (7 bases). V was cut by 4 bases and J by 5 bases, with 21 bases left in between. The CDR3 loop spans 16 amino acids. Germline CDR1 and CDR2: SGHRS and YFSETQ. The full variable domain, rest sourced from reference TRBV5-1 and TRBJ2-5, is KAGVTQTPRYLIKTRGQQVTLSCSPISGHRSVSWYQQTPGQGLQFLFEYFSETQRNKGNFPGRFSGRQFSNSRSEMNVSTLELGDSALYLCASSPGGGALSETQYFGPGTRLLVL.

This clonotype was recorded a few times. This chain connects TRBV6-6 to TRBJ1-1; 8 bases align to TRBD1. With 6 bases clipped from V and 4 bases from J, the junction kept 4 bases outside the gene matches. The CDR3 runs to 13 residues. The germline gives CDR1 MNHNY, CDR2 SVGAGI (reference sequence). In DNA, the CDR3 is TGTGCCAGCAGGGACAGGGTAGGCACTGAAGCTTTCTTT. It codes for CASRDRVGTEAFF.

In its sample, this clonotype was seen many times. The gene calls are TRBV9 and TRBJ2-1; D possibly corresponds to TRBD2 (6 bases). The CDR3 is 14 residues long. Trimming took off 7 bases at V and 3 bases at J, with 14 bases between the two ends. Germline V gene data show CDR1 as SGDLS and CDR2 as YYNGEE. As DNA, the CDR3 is TGTGCCAGCTCGGGGGATCGGGGCTACAATGAGCAGTTCTTC. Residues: CASSGDRGYNEQFF.

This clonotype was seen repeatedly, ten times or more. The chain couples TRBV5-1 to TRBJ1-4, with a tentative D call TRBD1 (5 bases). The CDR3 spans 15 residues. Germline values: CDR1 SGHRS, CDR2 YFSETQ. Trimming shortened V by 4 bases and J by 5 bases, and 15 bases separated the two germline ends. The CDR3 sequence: CASSQNTGGNEKLFF. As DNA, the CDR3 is TGCGCCAGCAGCCAAAACACGGGGGGGAATGAAAAACTGTTTTTT.

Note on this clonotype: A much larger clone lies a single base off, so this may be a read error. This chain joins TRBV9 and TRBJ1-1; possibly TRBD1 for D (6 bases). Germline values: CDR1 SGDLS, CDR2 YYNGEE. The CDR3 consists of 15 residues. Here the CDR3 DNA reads TGTGCCAGCAGCGGCAACCTACAGGGTAACGATGAAGTTTTCTTT. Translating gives CASSGNLQGNDEVFF.

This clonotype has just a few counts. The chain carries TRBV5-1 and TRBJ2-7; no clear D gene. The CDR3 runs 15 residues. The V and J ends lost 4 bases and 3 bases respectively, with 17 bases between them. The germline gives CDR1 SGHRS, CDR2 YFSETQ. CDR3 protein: CASSPSPGYNYEQYF. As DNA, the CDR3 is TGCGCCAGCAGCCCATCTCCTGGATATAACTACGAGCAGTACTTC.